These 18 T cell receptor beta chains were sequenced from one sample in a study of molecular identifiers for immune sequencing clone quantification. TCRdb processed the PCR reads anew with MiXCR; each CDR3 protein has one entry. The sample has approximately 590,000 distinct CDR3 sequences, approximately 24% seen once; the top ten hold about 0.81%. Sequencing was performed on naive CD8+ T cells from blood, with Jurkat cell RNA spiked in. Subset here: FACS-sorted CD8+CD4-CCR7+CD45RA+ naive T cells. The origin of the receptors is a human donor in good health. Some libraries in this study had Jurkat cell RNA spiked in.

DNA for the CDR3: TGTGCCAGCAGCGATGGGACTAGCGTACGGCCCTACGAGCAGTACTTC. It encodes CASSDGTSVRPYEQYF. This sequence joins TRBV7-9 and TRBJ2-7; TRBD2 matches at 10 bases. The junction had 9 bases not matched to a gene; V was cut back by 5 bases and J by 2 bases. Germline V lookup: CDR1 SEHNR, CDR2 FQNEAQ (reference sequence). This CDR3 comprises 16 residues. Drawing the rest from reference TRBV7-9 and TRBJ2-7, the complete variable domain is DTGVSQNPRHKITKRGQNVTFRCDPISEHNRLYWYRQTLGQGPEFLTYFQNEAQLEKSRLLSDRFSAERPKGSFSTLEIQRTEQGDSAMYLCASSDGTSVRPYEQYFGPGTRLTVT.

This chain joins TRBV2 and TRBJ2-7; possibly TRBD2 for D (6 bases). V lost 3 bases, J lost 6 bases, and 12 bases lay in between. CDR3 length: 13 amino acids. Germline CDR1 is SNHLY and CDR2 is FYNNEI. For the CDR3, the DNA is TGTGCCAGCAGTGACCGGGGGAGCCTCGAGCAGTACTTC. Residues: CASSDRGSLEQYF.

The J gene is TRBJ2-7, the V gene TRBV29-1; D is uncertain. The CDR3 runs 10 residues. V was cut by 6 bases and J by 3 bases, with 6 bases left in between. Germline assignment: CDR1 SQVTM and CDR2 ANQGSEA. As DNA, the CDR3 is TGCAGCGTGGTTGTCTACGAGCAGTACTTC. The encoded protein is CSVVVYEQYF.

The chain uses TRBV30 and TRBJ1-1; D call uncertain. V gave up 7 bases and J gave up 0 bases, with 9 bases separating them. Germline assignment: CDR1 GTSNPN and CDR2 SVGIG (reference sequence). CDR3 length: 12 amino acids. The CDR3 region is CAYKNMNTEAFF. In DNA form, the CDR3 reads TGTGCCTATAAGAATATGAACACTGAAGCTTTCTTT.

This clonotype was observed a handful of times. The CDR3 sequence: CASSPYRGGTGNTEAFF. CDR3 nucleotides: TGTGCCAGCTCACCATATAGGGGGGGCACGGGGAACACTGAAGCTTTCTTT. This chain uses TRBV18 with TRBJ1-1; maybe TRBD1 (6 bases). The CDR3 is 17 residues long. The V gene lost 2 bases and the J gene lost 1 base, with 17 bases spanning the gap. Germline V gene lookup returns CDR1 KGHSH and CDR2 LQKENI.

Concerning this clonotype itself: A read error is possible here, since a much larger clone lies one base away. This chain joins TRBV5-1 and TRBJ2-1; D is perhaps TRBD1 (6 bases). The germline gives CDR1 SGHRS, CDR2 YFSETQ. The CDR3 extends over 13 amino acids. CDR3 sequence (DNA): TGCGCCAGCAGCTTGGCCAGGGGTAATGCGCAGTTCTTC. Amino acids: CASSLARGNAQFF.

At least ten counts were recorded for this clonotype. This sequence joins TRBV20-1 and TRBJ2-3, with 14 bases identical to TRBD2. The ends lost 4 bases at V and 8 bases at J; junction bases unmatched: 17. Germline CDR1 and CDR2: DFQATT and SNEGSKA (reference sequence). This CDR3 contains 18 residues. The CDR3 here is CSANSGTSGSGVIGTQYF. In DNA form, the CDR3 reads TGCAGTGCTAACTCCGGGACTAGCGGGAGTGGAGTAATCGGTACGCAGTATTTT.

This clonotype was detected only a few times. The chain carries TRBV6-6 and TRBJ2-3; 12 bases match TRBD2. The CDR3 runs to 16 residues. The junction had 6 bases not matched to a gene; V was cut back by 6 bases and J by 2 bases. CDR1 MNHNY and CDR2 SVGAGI come from the germline V gene (reference sequence). CDR3 nucleotides: TGTGCCAGCAGAACCGGGACTAGCGGGCCCACAGATACGCAGTATTTT. It codes for CASRTGTSGPTDTQYF.

The chain has TRBV19 and TRBJ2-7; TRBD1 might be the D (6 bases). The CDR3 runs 13 residues. Trimming took 7 bases from V and 6 from J, leaving 16 bases between them. Germline V lookup: CDR1 LNHDA, CDR2 SQIVND (reference sequence). The DNA of the CDR3 is TGTGCCAGTACCCGAGGGGGTGTCTCCGAGCAGTACTTC. Amino acids: CASTRGGVSEQYF.

The chain has TRBV5-5 and TRBJ2-7; maybe TRBD1 (5 bases). The germline V and J ends were trimmed by 0 bases and 0 bases, with 10 bases remaining between them. From germline, CDR1 is SGHKS and CDR2 YYEKEE (reference sequence). CDR3 size: 15 residues. The CDR3 protein is CASSLEVRVSYEQYF. The CDR3 bases are TGTGCCAGCAGCTTGGAGGTCAGGGTCTCCTACGAGCAGTACTTC.

On this clonotype: The missing conserved phenylalanine or tryptophan at the end of this CDR3 makes a read error likely. The V and J genes are TRBV7-6 and TRBJ2-7, with D maybe TRBD1 (5 bases). This CDR3 is 16 amino acids long. Germline CDR1 reads SGHVS; CDR2 reads FNYEAQ. V lost 1 base, J lost 3 bases, and 16 bases lay in between. For the CDR3, the DNA is TGTGCCAGCAGCTTAGAAGGTTTGGGGCCTGGCTACGAGCAGTACATC. Amino acids: CASSLEGLGPGYEQYI.

As for this clonotype: This may arise from a read error, as a much more abundant clone is one base away. The J gene is TRBJ2-5, the V gene TRBV3-1; D may be TRBD2 (5 bases). Deletions cut 4 bases from V and 5 bases from J, with 8 bases between. CDR1 is LGHDT, CDR2 YNNKEL, per germline (reference sequence). This CDR3 spans 12 amino acids. DNA of the CDR3: TGTGCCAGCAGCCGGGAGACGGAGACCCAGTACTTC. This sequence encodes CASSRETETQYF.

In this sample, this clonotype turned up many times. V and J are TRBV5-4 and TRBJ2-7; D call uncertain. The CDR3 covers 12 residues. Trimming removed 5 bases from V and 6 bases from J, with 12 bases in between. CDR1 and CDR2 from the germline V gene are SGHNT and YYREEE (reference sequence). The CDR3 reads CASSFGPSEQYF. CDR3 nucleotides: TGTGCCAGCAGTTTCGGTCCTTCCGAGCAGTACTTC.

The chain recombines TRBV7-9 with TRBJ1-3; D is unclear. The CDR3 totals 17 residues. Germline CDR1 reads SEHNR; CDR2 reads FQNEAQ (reference sequence). V was cut by 3 bases and J by 4 bases, with 19 bases left in between. In DNA form, the CDR3 reads TGTGCCAGCAGCTTCCATCCAAAACGACGGGCGGGAAACACCATATATTTT. Translated: CASSFHPKRRAGNTIYF.

As to this clonotype: At one end the junction does not follow the germline gene, possibly because of a read error. CDR3 protein: CASSYSGGNRYEPFF. CDR3 bases: TGTGCCAGCAGTTACTCCGGGGGGAATAGGTATGAGCCGTTCTTC. The genes are TRBV6-5 and TRBJ2-1, with 7 bases fitting TRBD2. The germline CDR1 and CDR2 sequences are MNHEY and SVGAGI. The CDR3 consists of 15 residues.

This chain joins TRBV6-2 or TRBV6-3 and TRBJ2-3; 9 bases agree with TRBD2. The CDR3 extends over 17 amino acids. V was clipped by 2 bases and J by 5 bases; unmatched bases: 11. CDR1 and CDR2 (germline): MNHEY, SVGEGT. CDR3 in amino acids: CASSYLGLAGIRDTQYF. The CDR3 DNA reads as TGTGCCAGCAGTTACCTTGGTCTAGCGGGGATAAGAGATACGCAGTATTTT.

Concerning this clonotype itself: A read error may produce the germline difference seen at one junction end. The CDR3 coding sequence is TGCGCCAGCAGCCAAGGTCTTACCGGGGCGCTGTTTTTT. Translated, it gives CASSQGLTGALFF. This chain links TRBV4-3 with TRBJ2-2; D may correspond to TRBD1 or TRBD2 (5 bases each). CDR3 length equals 13 residues. Germline CDR1 LGHNA, CDR2 YSLEER.

Of note for this clonotype: A much more abundant neighbour one base away suggests this may be a read error. J is TRBJ2-1 and V is TRBV5-3; D tentatively reads TRBD1 or TRBD2 (5 bases each). TRBV5-3 is an ORF; its function is uncertain. The CDR3 has 13 amino acids. The CDR3 sequence: CASSSGRGYDELF. CDR3 nucleotide sequence: TGTGCCAGCAGCTCGGGACGGGGCTATGATGAGCTCTTC.